The following is a TCR beta chain sequence with its context. Its target antigen remains unknown. No base-level quality is on record; no much larger clone is a single base apart. This entry comes from a study of Graves' ophthalmopathy and Graves' hyperthyroidism (dated by TCRdb to about 2018). About the investigation overall: Peripheral blood was collected at initial diagnosis, prior to any treatment. To tell Graves' ophthalmopathy apart from Graves' hyperthyroidism, and to predict which patients would progress to ophthalmopathy, the study relied on TCR beta repertoire signatures. In total, approximately 140 blood samples were TCR-sequenced: 43 ophthalmopathy, over 70 hyperthyroidism and approximately 17 hyperthyroidism-to-ophthalmopathy patients. To explore V-J signatures distinguishing ophthalmopathy from hyperthyroidism, a discovery set of about 99 patients (roughly 45 ophthalmopathy, over 55 stable hyperthyroidism) was enrolled. An independent validation cohort was composed of around 19 hyperthyroidism patients and some 16 patients who later progressed from hyperthyroidism to ophthalmopathy. T-cell repertoires of thyroid tissue and blood were compared in a handful of hyperthyroidism patients. After sampling, hyperthyroidism patients received methimazole starting at 30 mg daily, and ophthalmopathy patients received high-dose intravenous methylprednisolone.

Overall study outcomes, separate from this receptor: The 13-signature model separated ophthalmopathy from stable hyperthyroidism with roughly 90% sensitivity and about 81% specificity in cross-validation, and 80%/75% in the test set. No statistical method was used to set the sample size in advance, and the investigators knew which group each participant was assigned to. Most expanded thyroid clonotypes with a frequency above 0.001 also appeared in blood, which suggests that blood repertoires may reflect the immune response in the thyroid. In validation, the model predicted ophthalmopathy progression with nearly 71% sensitivity and roughly 72% specificity; some 13 predicted patients were CT-confirmed with GO in a median of approximately six months.

Looking up the germline V gene yields CDR1 ENHRY and CDR2 SYGVKD. The CDR3 numbers 13 residues from cysteine through phenylalanine. The sequence is cut down to CDR3 DNA, 39 bases in frame from base 1. V is cut back by 3 bases and J by 14 bases, with 8 bases in the junction unmatched. The ophthalmopathy patients had moderately to severely active disease, with a Clinical Activity Score of 3 or higher, a NOSPECS grade of 4 or higher, and a disease duration of less than 3 months. Patients with other autoimmune diseases, uncontrolled infections, pregnancy or lactation were excluded. Diagnosis relied on clinical symptoms, serum thyroxine, TRAb, thyroid ultrasound and orbital computed tomography. Using Ficoll-Paque density gradient centrifugation, PBMCs were isolated from 9.5 to 10 ml of fresh peripheral blood. Trizol reagent was used to extract the total RNA, and its quality was then checked on an Agilent 2100 Bioanalyzer.

For repertoire sequencing, TCR beta CDR3 regions were amplified from RNA transcripts. A first-round RT-PCR used HTBI primers with the Qiagen OneStep RT-PCR kit, followed by a second-round multiplex PCR, size selection and purification. Sequencing of the libraries was carried out on an Illumina HiSeq2000 in paired-end mode with 100 bp reads. In the authors' own workflow: SOAPnuke was used to process the reads, removing any read that contained adapters or uncalled bases, had a mean Phred below 15, or lacked an exact match to the constant primer or identifier. COPE v1.2.5 was used to merge the high-quality paired reads. Each unique nucleotide sequence was defined as a clonotype, and clonotypes were aligned to IMGT TRB V, D and J references with MiTCR v1.1. Only V-J combinations with frequency above 0.0001 were analysed, covering about 99% of repertoires. For each V-J combination, a TCR clonal expansion and chaos score was defined as the ratio of F50 clonal expansion to chaos observed in the TCRdist matrix. Welch's t-statistics and random forest were used to reduce features to about a dozen V-J combinations, which were fed into a naive Bayes classifier. The similarity between thyroid and blood repertoires was quantified using the Morisita-Horn index. TCRdb itself trimmed the public reads at Q25 with fastp, ran MiXCR and retained productive beta chains. All rows with the same CDR3 protein become a single entry with the most common DNA and genes. TCRdb's processing, not the authors', yielded these V and J calls. The sample contains around 660,000 distinct CDR3 sequences, just over 40% of them found a single time. The ten largest clones take up more than 2.5% of the sample.

The sample comprised peripheral blood. This receptor was obtained from an adult man with Graves' ophthalmopathy. The chain uses TRBV10-3 and TRBJ1-5; 9 of the junction bases match TRBD1. The DNA sequence is TGTGCCATCAGTGAAGGGACAGGGAAGGGGGAGCATTTT. Its amino acids are CAISEGTGKGEHF.